Listed below are T cell receptor beta chains from one sample, sequenced in a study of blood T cell repertoires in COVID-19. Method: immunoSEQ multiplex PCR; TCRdb's copy keeps in-frame clones and lacks some. The data hold about 98,000 clones, with roughly 92% observed a single time. Material: peripheral blood. These receptor sequences come from a woman aged 45-65 years with COVID-19, enrolled during active disease. Both conserved end residues are part of each CDR3. Fields, in order: clone size, D gene, V gene, J gene, CDR3 length, CDR3 protein, CDR3 DNA. The D gene is left open where the match is weak. Size values are once, few and many counts, or a class for expanded clones, and some rows have none.

clone size: NA
D gene: TRBD2
V gene: TRBV10-2
J gene: TRBJ2-5
CDR3 length: 14
CDR3 protein: CASSRTSGGETQYF
CDR3 DNA: TGCGCCAGCAGCAGGACTAGCGGGGGGGAGACCCAGTACTTC

clone size: few
D gene: TRBD2
V gene: TRBV4-2
J gene: TRBJ2-3
CDR3 length: 17
CDR3 protein: CASSPSSKRGGTDTQYF
CDR3 DNA: TGTGCCAGCAGCCCTTCTTCAAAGCGGGGGGGAACAGATACGCAGTATTTT

clone size: NA
D gene: NA
V gene: TRBV11-2
J gene: TRBJ2-3
CDR3 length: 15
CDR3 protein: CASSLGFSLSDTQYF
CDR3 DNA: TGTGCCAGCAGCTTAGGGTTTAGCTTATCAGATACGCAGTATTTT

clone size: NA
D gene: NA
V gene: TRBV5-1
J gene: TRBJ2-3
CDR3 length: 15
CDR3 protein: CASSLDPVSTDTQYF
CDR3 DNA: TGCGCCAGCAGCTTGGACCCGGTTAGCACAGATACGCAGTATTTT

clone size: NA
D gene: NA
V gene: TRBV5-5
J gene: TRBJ1-1
CDR3 length: 13
CDR3 protein: CASSGGANTEAFF
CDR3 DNA: TGTGCCAGCAGCGGGGGGGCGAACACTGAAGCTTTCTTT

clone size: NA
D gene: NA
V gene: TRBV19
J gene: TRBJ2-3
CDR3 length: 13
CDR3 protein: CASSGVSADTQYF
CDR3 DNA: TGTGCCAGCTCAGGGGTCTCTGCCGATACGCAGTATTTT

clone size: NA
D gene: NA
V gene: TRBV28
J gene: TRBJ2-3
CDR3 length: 12
CDR3 protein: CASTGDTDTQYF
CDR3 DNA: TGTGCCAGCACCGGTGACACAGATACGCAGTATTTT

clone size: NA
D gene: NA
V gene: TRBV5-6
J gene: TRBJ2-1
CDR3 length: 12
CDR3 protein: CASSLGRNEQFF
CDR3 DNA: TGTGCCAGCAGCTTGGGCAGAAATGAGCAGTTCTTC

clone size: NA
D gene: TRBD1
V gene: TRBV14
J gene: TRBJ2-1
CDR3 length: 16
CDR3 protein: CASSQGVGQGYNEQFF
CDR3 DNA: TGTGCCAGCAGCCAGGGGGTCGGACAGGGGTACAATGAGCAGTTCTTC

clone size: NA
D gene: TRBD1
V gene: TRBV30
J gene: TRBJ1-1
CDR3 length: 12
CDR3 protein: CAWDLGTGNAFF
CDR3 DNA: TGTGCCTGGGACCTAGGGACAGGGAACGCTTTCTTT

clone size: NA
D gene: TRBD1
V gene: TRBV9
J gene: TRBJ2-3
CDR3 length: 15
CDR3 protein: CASRKGQSLTDTQYF
CDR3 DNA: TGTGCCAGCAGAAAGGGACAGAGCCTTACAGATACGCAGTATTTT

clone size: NA
D gene: NA
V gene: TRBV7-2
J gene: TRBJ1-1
CDR3 length: 16
CDR3 protein: CASARRPGHLNTEAFF
CDR3 DNA: TGTGCCAGCGCTAGGCGTCCGGGACATCTAAACACTGAAGCTTTCTTT

clone size: NA
D gene: TRBD1
V gene: TRBV19
J gene: TRBJ2-5
CDR3 length: 13
CDR3 protein: CASLGTAQETQYF
CDR3 DNA: TGTGCCAGCCTCGGGACAGCCCAAGAGACCCAGTACTTC

clone size: NA
D gene: NA
V gene: TRBV28
J gene: TRBJ1-2
CDR3 length: 13
CDR3 protein: CASSSEVSYGYTF
CDR3 DNA: TGTGCCAGCAGTTCGGAGGTTTCGTATGGCTACACCTTC

clone size: once
D gene: NA
V gene: TRBV5-8
J gene: TRBJ2-1
CDR3 length: 13
CDR3 protein: CASSLRGGNEQFF
CDR3 DNA: TGTGCCAGCAGCCTGAGGGGGGGAAATGAGCAGTTCTTC

clone size: NA
D gene: NA
V gene: TRBV2
J gene: TRBJ2-1
CDR3 length: 12
CDR3 protein: CASSPRGTEQFF
CDR3 DNA: TGTGCCAGCAGTCCTAGGGGGACTGAGCAGTTCTTC

clone size: NA
D gene: NA
V gene: TRBV2
J gene: TRBJ1-6
CDR3 length: 15
CDR3 protein: CASRVLGGYNSPLHF
CDR3 DNA: TGTGCCAGCAGGGTGTTAGGGGGATATAATTCACCCCTCCACTTT

clone size: NA
D gene: TRBD1
V gene: TRBV7-2
J gene: TRBJ2-1
CDR3 length: 18
CDR3 protein: CASSFPGTGKSVDNEQFF
CDR3 DNA: TGTGCCAGCAGCTTTCCCGGGACAGGGAAAAGTGTGGACAATGAGCAGTTCTTC

clone size: NA
D gene: NA
V gene: TRBV20-1
J gene: TRBJ1-1
CDR3 length: 11
CDR3 protein: CSARGGAEAFF
CDR3 DNA: TGCAGTGCTAGAGGGGGGGCTGAAGCTTTCTTT